This T cell receptor beta chain appears in the sequencing data of a study of blood T cell repertoires in COVID-19. The table came from immunoSEQ multiplex PCR; TCRdb's copy has only in-frame clones and leaves some out. The sample has some 460,000 clones, nearly 90% seen once. Trimming cost V 2 bases and J 2 bases, with 16 bases left between them. The CDR3 consists of 16 residues. Germline V gene lookup returns CDR1 MNHEY and CDR2 SVGEGT. The chain combines TRBV6-2 or TRBV6-3 with TRBJ2-7, with a weak D call TRBD1 (6 bases). Source material: PBMCs or T cells enriched from blood (not recorded which). The sequence came from a young woman with acute COVID-19. CDR3 in amino acids: CASSYPRGRMTYEQYF. As DNA, the CDR3 is TGTGCCAGCAGTTACCCCAGGGGCCGTATGACCTACGAGCAGTACTTC.